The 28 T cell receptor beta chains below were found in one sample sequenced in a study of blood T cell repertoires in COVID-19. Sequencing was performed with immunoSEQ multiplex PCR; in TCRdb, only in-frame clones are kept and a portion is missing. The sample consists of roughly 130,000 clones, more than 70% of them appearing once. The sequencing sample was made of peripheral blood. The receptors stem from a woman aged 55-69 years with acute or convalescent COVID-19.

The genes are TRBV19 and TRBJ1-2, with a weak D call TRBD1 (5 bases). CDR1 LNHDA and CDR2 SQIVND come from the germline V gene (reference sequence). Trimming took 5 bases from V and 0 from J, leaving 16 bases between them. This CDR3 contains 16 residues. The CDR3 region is CASSPTLQATNYGYTF. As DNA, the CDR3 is TGTGCCAGTAGTCCTACTCTACAGGCGACTAACTATGGCTACACCTTC.

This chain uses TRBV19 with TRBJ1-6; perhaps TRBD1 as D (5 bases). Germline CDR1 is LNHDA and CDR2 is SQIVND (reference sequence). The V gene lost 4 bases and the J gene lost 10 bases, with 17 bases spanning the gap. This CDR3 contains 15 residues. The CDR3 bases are TGTGCCAGTAGTACAATCCTCCAGGGTGGCTCACCCCTCCACTTT. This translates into CASSTILQGGSPLHF.

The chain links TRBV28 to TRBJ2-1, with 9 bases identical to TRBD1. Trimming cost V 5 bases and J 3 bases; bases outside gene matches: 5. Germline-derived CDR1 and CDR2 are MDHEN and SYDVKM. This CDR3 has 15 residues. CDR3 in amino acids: CASSGQGPLYNEQFF. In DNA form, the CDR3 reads TGTGCCAGCAGTGGACAGGGGCCACTCTACAATGAGCAGTTCTTC.

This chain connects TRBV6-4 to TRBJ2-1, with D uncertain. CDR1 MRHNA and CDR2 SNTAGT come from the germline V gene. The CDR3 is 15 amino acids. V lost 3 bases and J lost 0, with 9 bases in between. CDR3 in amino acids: CASSEAPGSYNEQFF. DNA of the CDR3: TGTGCCAGCAGTGAAGCACCGGGCTCCTACAATGAGCAGTTCTTC.

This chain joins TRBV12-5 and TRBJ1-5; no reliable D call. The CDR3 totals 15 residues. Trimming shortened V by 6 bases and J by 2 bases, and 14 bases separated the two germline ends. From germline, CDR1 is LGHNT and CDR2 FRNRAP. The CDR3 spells CASGDSAGGNQPQHF. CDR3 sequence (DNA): TGTGCTAGTGGAGACTCGGCGGGTGGCAATCAGCCCCAGCATTTT.

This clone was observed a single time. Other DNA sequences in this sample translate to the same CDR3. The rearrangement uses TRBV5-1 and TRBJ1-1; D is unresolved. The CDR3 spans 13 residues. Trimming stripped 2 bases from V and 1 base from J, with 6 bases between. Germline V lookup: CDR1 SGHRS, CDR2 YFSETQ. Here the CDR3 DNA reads TGCGCCAGCAGCTTCGGGAGGAACACTGAAGCTTTCTTT. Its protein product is CASSFGRNTEAFF.

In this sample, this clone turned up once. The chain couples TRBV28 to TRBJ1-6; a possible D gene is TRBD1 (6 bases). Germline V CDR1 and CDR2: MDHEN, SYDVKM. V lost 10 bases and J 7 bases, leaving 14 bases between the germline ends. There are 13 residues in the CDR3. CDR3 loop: CATRTDQNSPLHF. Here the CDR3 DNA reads TGTGCCACCAGGACAGACCAAAATTCACCCCTCCACTTT.

CDR3 residues: CASSRRDSYNEQFF. DNA for the CDR3: TGTGCCAGCAGCCGCCGGGACAGCTACAATGAGCAGTTCTTC. The genes are TRBV11-2 and TRBJ2-1, with 7 bases identical to TRBD1. Germline-derived CDR1 and CDR2 are SGHAT and FQNNGV. The ends lost 5 bases at V and 3 bases at J; junction bases unmatched: 4. CDR3 size: 14 residues.

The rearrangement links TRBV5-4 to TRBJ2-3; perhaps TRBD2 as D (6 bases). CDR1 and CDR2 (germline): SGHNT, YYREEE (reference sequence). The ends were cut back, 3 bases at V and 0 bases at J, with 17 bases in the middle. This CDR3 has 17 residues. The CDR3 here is CASSSPSQGLSTDTQYF. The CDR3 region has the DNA TGTGCCAGCAGCTCCCCCTCCCAGGGACTGAGCACAGATACGCAGTATTTT.

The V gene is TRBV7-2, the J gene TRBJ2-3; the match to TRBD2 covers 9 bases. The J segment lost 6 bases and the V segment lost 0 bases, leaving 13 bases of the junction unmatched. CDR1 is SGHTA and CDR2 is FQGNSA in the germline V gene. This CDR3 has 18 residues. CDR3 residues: CASSLAGGVAGEGDTQYF. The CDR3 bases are TGTGCCAGCAGCTTAGCGGGGGGAGTAGCGGGAGAGGGCGATACGCAGTATTTT. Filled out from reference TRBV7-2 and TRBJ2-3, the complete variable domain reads GAGVSQSPSNKVTEKGKDVELRCDPISGHTALYWYRQSLGQGLEFLIYFQGNSAPDKSGLPSDRFSAERTGGSVSTLTIQRTQQEDSAVYLCASSLAGGVAGEGDTQYFGPGTRLTVL.

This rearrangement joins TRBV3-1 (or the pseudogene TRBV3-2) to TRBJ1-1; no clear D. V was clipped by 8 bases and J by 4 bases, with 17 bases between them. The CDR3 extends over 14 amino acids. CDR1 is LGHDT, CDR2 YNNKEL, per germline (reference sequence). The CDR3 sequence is CASCRGSRTTEAFF. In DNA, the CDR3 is TGTGCCAGCTGCCGAGGGAGCCGGACCACTGAAGCTTTCTTT.

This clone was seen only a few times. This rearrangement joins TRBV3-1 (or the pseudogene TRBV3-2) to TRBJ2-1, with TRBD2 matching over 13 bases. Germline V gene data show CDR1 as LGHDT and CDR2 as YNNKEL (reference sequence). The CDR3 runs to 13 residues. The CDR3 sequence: CATLAGGKNEQFF. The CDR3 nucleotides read TGTGCGACACTAGCGGGAGGGAAAAATGAGCAGTTCTTC.

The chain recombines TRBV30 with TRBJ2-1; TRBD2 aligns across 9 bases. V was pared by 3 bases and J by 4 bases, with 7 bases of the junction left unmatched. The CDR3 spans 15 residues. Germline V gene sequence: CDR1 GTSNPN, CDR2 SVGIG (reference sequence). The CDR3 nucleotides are TGTGCCTGGAGAGCACTAGCGGGTGGGTACAATGAGCAGTTCTTC. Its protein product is CAWRALAGGYNEQFF.

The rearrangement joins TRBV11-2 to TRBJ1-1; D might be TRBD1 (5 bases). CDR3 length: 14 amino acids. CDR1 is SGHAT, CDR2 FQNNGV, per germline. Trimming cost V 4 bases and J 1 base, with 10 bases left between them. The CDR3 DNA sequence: TGTGCCAGCAGCTCGGGGGTGAAGAACACTGAAGCTTTCTTT. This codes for CASSSGVKNTEAFF.

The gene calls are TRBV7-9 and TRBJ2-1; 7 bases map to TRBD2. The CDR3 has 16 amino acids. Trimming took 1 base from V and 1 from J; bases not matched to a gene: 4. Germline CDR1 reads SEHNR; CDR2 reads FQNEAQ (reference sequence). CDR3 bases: TGTGCCAGCAGCTTAGGGCCAGCGGGGTCCTACAATGAGCAGTTCTTC. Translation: CASSLGPAGSYNEQFF.

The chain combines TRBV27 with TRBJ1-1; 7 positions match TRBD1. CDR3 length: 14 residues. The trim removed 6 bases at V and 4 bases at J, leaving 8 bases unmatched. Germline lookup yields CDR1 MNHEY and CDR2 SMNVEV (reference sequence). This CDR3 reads CASRLGTVGTEAFF. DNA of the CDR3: TGTGCCAGCAGGCTGGGGACAGTTGGCACTGAAGCTTTCTTT.

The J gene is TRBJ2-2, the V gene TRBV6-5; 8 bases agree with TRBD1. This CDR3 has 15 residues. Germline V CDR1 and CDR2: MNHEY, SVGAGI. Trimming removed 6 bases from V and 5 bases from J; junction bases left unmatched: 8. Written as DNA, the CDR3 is TGTGCCAGCAGCCGACAGGGGACCTTAACCGGGGAGCTGTTTTTT. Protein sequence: CASSRQGTLTGELFF.

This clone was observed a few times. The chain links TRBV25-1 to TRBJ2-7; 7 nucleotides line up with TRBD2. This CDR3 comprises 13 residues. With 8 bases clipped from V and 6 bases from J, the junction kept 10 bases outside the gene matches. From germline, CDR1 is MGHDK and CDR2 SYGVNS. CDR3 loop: CASSGLGSSEQYF. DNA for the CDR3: TGTGCCAGCTCAGGACTAGGTTCGAGCGAGCAGTACTTC.

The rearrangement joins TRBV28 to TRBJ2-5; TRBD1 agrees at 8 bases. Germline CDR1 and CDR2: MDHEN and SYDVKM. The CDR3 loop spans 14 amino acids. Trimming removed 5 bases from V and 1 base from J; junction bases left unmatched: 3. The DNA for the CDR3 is TGTGCCAGCAGTATGGGACAGGCCCAAGAGACCCAGTACTTC. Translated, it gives CASSMGQAQETQYF.

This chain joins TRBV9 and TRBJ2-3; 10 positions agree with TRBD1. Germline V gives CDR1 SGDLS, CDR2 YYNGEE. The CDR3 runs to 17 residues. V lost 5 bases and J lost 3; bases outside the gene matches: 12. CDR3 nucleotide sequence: TGTGCCAGCAGTAAGACAGGGGGCGCCTCCCCAACAGATACGCAGTATTTT. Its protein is CASSKTGGASPTDTQYF.

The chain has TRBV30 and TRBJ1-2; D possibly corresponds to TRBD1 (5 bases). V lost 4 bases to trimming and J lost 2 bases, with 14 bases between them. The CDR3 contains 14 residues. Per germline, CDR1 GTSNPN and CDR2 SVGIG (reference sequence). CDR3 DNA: TGTGCCTGGACCACCCGGAGGGACAACTATGGCTACACCTTC. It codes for CAWTTRRDNYGYTF.

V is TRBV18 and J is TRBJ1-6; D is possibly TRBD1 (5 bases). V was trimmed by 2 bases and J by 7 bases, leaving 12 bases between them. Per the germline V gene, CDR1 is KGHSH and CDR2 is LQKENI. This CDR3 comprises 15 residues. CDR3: CASSPEAGQNSPLHF. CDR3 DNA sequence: TGTGCCAGCTCACCAGAGGCAGGGCAAAATTCACCCCTCCACTTT.

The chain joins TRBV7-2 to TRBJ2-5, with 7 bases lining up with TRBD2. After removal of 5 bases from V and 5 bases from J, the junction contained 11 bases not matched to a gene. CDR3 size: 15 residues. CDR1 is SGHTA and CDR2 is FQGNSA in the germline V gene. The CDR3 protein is CASSKRREPRETQYF. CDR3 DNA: TGTGCCAGCAGCAAGAGGCGGGAGCCCCGGGAGACCCAGTACTTC.

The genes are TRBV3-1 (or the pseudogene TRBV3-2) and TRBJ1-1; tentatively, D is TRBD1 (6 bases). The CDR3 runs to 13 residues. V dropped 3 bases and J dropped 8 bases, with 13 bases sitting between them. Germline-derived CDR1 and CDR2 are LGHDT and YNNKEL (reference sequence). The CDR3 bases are TGTGCCAGCAGCCAGCATAACAGGGCCGAAGCTTTCTTT. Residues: CASSQHNRAEAFF.

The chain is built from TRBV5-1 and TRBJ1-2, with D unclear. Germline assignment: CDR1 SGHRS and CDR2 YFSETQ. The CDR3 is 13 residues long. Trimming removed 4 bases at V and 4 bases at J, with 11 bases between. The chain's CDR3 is CASSPGLGYGYTF. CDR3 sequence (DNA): TGCGCCAGCAGCCCCGGACTCGGCTATGGCTACACCTTC.

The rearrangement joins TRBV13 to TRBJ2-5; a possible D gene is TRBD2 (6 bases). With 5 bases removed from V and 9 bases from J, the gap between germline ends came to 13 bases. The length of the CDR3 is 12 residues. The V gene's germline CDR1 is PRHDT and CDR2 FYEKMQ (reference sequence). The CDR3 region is CASSRPTGAQYF. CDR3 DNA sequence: TGTGCCAGCAGCCGACCGACGGGGGCCCAGTACTTC.

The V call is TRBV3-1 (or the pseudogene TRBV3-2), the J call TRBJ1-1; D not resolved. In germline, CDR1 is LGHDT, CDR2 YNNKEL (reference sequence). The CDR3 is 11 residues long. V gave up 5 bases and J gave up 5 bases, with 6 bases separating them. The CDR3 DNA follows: TGTGCCAGCAGCAGAGCGACTGAAGCTTTCTTT. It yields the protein CASSRATEAFF.

As DNA, the CDR3 is TGTGCCAGCAGCCCTTGGGGCAGGGCAAATGAGCAGTTCTTC. Its translation: CASSPWGRANEQFF. V and J are TRBV3-1 (or the pseudogene TRBV3-2) and TRBJ2-1; TRBD1 is a possible D gene (5 bases). V was clipped by 4 bases and J by 7 bases, with 14 bases between them. The CDR3 length is 14 residues. Per the germline V gene, CDR1 is LGHDT and CDR2 is YNNKEL (reference sequence).